This note documents a single T cell receptor (beta chain) sequence. The sample is drawn from a study of identical twins. CDR1 MNHEY and CDR2 SVGAGI come from the germline V gene. The V gene end was trimmed by 2 bases and the J gene end by 8 bases; junction bases not matched to a gene: 1. The CDR3 consists of 14 residues. cDNA carried unique molecular identifiers, and a universal primer site was added by template switching. TCRdb fed the 5' RACE reads into MiXCR, producing one record per CDR3 protein. The profile shows roughly 190,000 distinct CDR3 sequences, roughly 15% of them singletons. A further study also used this sample, focusing on T cells expressing NK-cell markers. Turning to that study: Repertoire data for TCR beta were derived from sorted T cells (CD3+CD56+NKG2C+, CD3+CD56+NKG2C- and CD3+CD56-NKG2C+). Most of the eight sequenced donors were HCMV-seropositive; one was seronegative.

The receptor's source is a woman under 30 in good health. The rearrangement joins TRBV6-5 to TRBJ2-1, with 12 nucleotides matching TRBD2. The specimen sequenced was CD8+ T cells sorted from blood. CDR3 coding DNA: TGTGCCAGCAGTTACACTAGCGGGAGGTATGAGCAGTTCTTC. Amino acid sequence: CASSYTSGRYEQFF.